The rows below give T cell receptor beta chains drawn from one sample of a study of radiation and T cells in renal cell carcinoma. The protocol was immunoSEQ multiplex PCR, while the TCRdb copy is restricted to in-frame clones and leaves out a portion. Of about 130,000 clones detected, around 83% appear once; the ten largest clones hold about 2.9%. This material consisted of blood, taken from a patient whose treatment included radiotherapy and nephrectomy. These receptors all come from a woman aged 60 to 75 with renal cell carcinoma. Both conserved end residues are part of each CDR3. The D gene is left open where the match is weak. Where a row states a size, it is once, few, many or the class of an expanded clone; other rows omit it.

CDR3 DNA | CDR3 protein | V gene | clone size | D gene | J gene
TGTGCCAGCAGCTTAGCGGGGGCAGGCACTGAAGCTTTCTTT | CASSLAGAGTEAFF | TRBV7-2 | . | . | TRBJ1-1
TGTGCCAGCAGCTTGAAAGGGGCGTTGAACACCGGGGAGCTGTTTTTT | CASSLKGALNTGELFF | TRBV5-6 | . | . | TRBJ2-2
TGTGCCAGCAGCTTAGTCAGGGGGGAAAACACCATATATTTT | CASSLVRGENTIYF | TRBV7-2 | . | TRBD1 | TRBJ1-3
TGTGCCAGCAGTTCGGGACAGGGGCTTCCAGATGCGCAGTACTTC | CASSSGQGLPDAQYF | TRBV25-1 | . | TRBD1 | TRBJ2-7
TGTGCCAGCAGAAGGGACAGGGAGGTCGGGGAGCTGTTTTTT | CASRRDREVGELFF | TRBV6-6 | few | TRBD1 | TRBJ2-2
TGTGCCAGCAGCTTGGGGGGTGCCTATAATTCACCCCTCCACTTT | CASSLGGAYNSPLHF | TRBV5-4 | . | . | TRBJ1-6
TGTGCCAGCAGCCAAGTACATGAGCAGTTCTTC | CASSQVHEQFF | TRBV14 | . | . | TRBJ2-1
TGCGCCAGCAGCTTACCACAGGGAGTAGCGGGAGGGCCCCCAGATACGCAGTATTTT | CASSLPQGVAGGPPDTQYF | TRBV5-1 | . | TRBD2 | TRBJ2-3
TGTGCCAGCAGTGAAGCGTGGGAATCGGCCCAGTACTTC | CASSEAWESAQYF | TRBV6-1 | . | . | TRBJ2-5
TGCGCCAGCAGCTTGGGTTATGGGGTAGCCACCGGGGAGCTGTTTTTT | CASSLGYGVATGELFF | TRBV5-1 | . | . | TRBJ2-2
TGCGCCAGCAGCCAAGTAACAGGGGCATCGGCAAAGGCTGGAAACACCATATATTTT | CASSQVTGASAKAGNTIYF | TRBV4-1 | . | TRBD1 | TRBJ1-3
TGTGCCAGCAGCTTGACCGGGACATACCGCCCTGGGGCCAACGTCCTGACTTTC | CASSLTGTYRPGANVLTF | TRBV7-9 | once | . | TRBJ2-6
TGTGCCAGCAGTTTGAAGGAACCCCGGGACTATGGCTACACCTTC | CASSLKEPRDYGYTF | TRBV6-5 | . | . | TRBJ1-2
TGTGCCAGCAGCCAATGGGGACAGGGGTCAAACACTGAAGCTTTCTTT | CASSQWGQGSNTEAFF | TRBV16 | . | TRBD1 | TRBJ1-1
TGCGCCAGCAGCTTTGGACAGGGAAGGGGTGAAAAACTGTTTTTT | CASSFGQGRGEKLFF | TRBV5-1 | . | TRBD1 | TRBJ1-4
TGTGCCAGCGGGCCACCAGCGAACTCTGGAAACACCATATATTTT | CASGPPANSGNTIYF | TRBV6-1 | . | . | TRBJ1-3
TGTGCCAGCAGCCCAACTTGGGAGGGTAACACTGAAGCTTTCTTT | CASSPTWEGNTEAFF | TRBV7-2 | . | . | TRBJ1-1
TGCGCCGGCAATCCCGGGACAGGGGGCAATCAGCCCCAGCATTTT | CAGNPGTGGNQPQHF | TRBV5-1 | . | TRBD1 | TRBJ1-5
TGTGCCTGGAGGGAGACAGCAGCTAACTATGGCTACACCTTC | CAWRETAANYGYTF | TRBV30 | . | . | TRBJ1-2
TGTGCCAGCAGCCGACAGGAGTATACTAGCACAGATACGCAGTATTTT | CASSRQEYTSTDTQYF | TRBV11-2 | . | . | TRBJ2-3
TGTGCCAGCAGCTTAGTAGTAGGCAGGGTCCACGAGCAGTACTTC | CASSLVVGRVHEQYF | TRBV7-2 | . | . | TRBJ2-7
TGTGCCAGCAGCCCTACAGGGGAAGGAGGCTACACCTTC | CASSPTGEGGYTF | TRBV7-2 | few | TRBD1 | TRBJ1-2
TGTGCCTGGAGTGCCAACAATCGATTAGACTACGAGCAGTACTTC | CAWSANNRLDYEQYF | TRBV30 | . | . | TRBJ2-7
TGTGCCAGCAGCTTGGCGGGGGGTTACACCTACGAGCAGTACTTC | CASSLAGGYTYEQYF | TRBV5-6 | . | TRBD2 | TRBJ2-7
TGTGCCAGCAGCGAGGGGGGGACTCTTATCAACAATGAGCAGTTCTTC | CASSEGGTLINNEQFF | TRBV9 | . | . | TRBJ2-1
TGTGCCAGCAGCCTTTCTCTAGCGGGGGCAGAGACCCAGTACTTC | CASSLSLAGAETQYF | TRBV5-4 | . | TRBD2 | TRBJ2-5
TGCAGCGTTGGTCCCAGGGCCACCGGGGAGCTGTTTTTT | CSVGPRATGELFF | TRBV29-1 | . | . | TRBJ2-2
TGTGCCAGCAGCTATAGGACAGGGAATGGCTACACCTTC | CASSYRTGNGYTF | TRBV7-2 | . | TRBD1 | TRBJ1-2
TGTGCCAGCGATGGGGGAGGCACCGGGGAGCTGTTTTTT | CASDGGGTGELFF | TRBV6-6 | . | . | TRBJ2-2
TGCGCCAGCAGCTTGTCGGCAGGGGAGTTCGGGCAGTATTTT | CASSLSAGEFGQYF | TRBV5-1 | . | . | TRBJ2-3
TGTGCCAGTAGTTTTGTGTATAGAGGGAGCTCCTACAATGAGCAGTTCTTC | CASSFVYRGSSYNEQFF | TRBV19 | few | . | TRBJ2-1
TGTGCCAGCAGTTACTCGACGGGGTTTGGCACTGAAGCTTTCTTT | CASSYSTGFGTEAFF | TRBV6-5 | . | . | TRBJ1-1
TGCGCCAGCAGCCGCGAAGGGGGGGGGCAGGGCGCCGGGGAGCTGTTTTTT | CASSREGGGQGAGELFF | TRBV4-1 | . | . | TRBJ2-2
TGTGCCAGCTTAACCGCGCGGGAGAGCACAGATACGCAGTATTTT | CASLTARESTDTQYF | TRBV27 | . | TRBD2 | TRBJ2-3